These 25 T cell receptor beta chains originate from one sample sequenced in a study of T cell responses to AZD1222 COVID-19 vaccine. The table came from immunoSEQ multiplex PCR; TCRdb's copy has only in-frame clones and leaves some out. The sample yields some 200,000 clones, about 93% seen once. This specimen consisted of peripheral blood, obtained on day 0 of MenACWY control vaccination. Source of these receptors: an adult in good health.

This chain uses TRBV15 with TRBJ2-6, with unresolved D. The CDR3 is 17 residues long. The V end was cut by 5 bases, the J end by 0 bases, with 14 bases between. CDR1 and CDR2 from the germline V gene are LNHNV and YYDKDF (reference sequence). Written as DNA, the CDR3 is TGTGCCACCAGCCGCCAACCGGCGCTCTCTGGGGCCAACGTCCTGACTTTC. Its protein product is CATSRQPALSGANVLTF.

The chain uses TRBV2 and TRBJ1-5; no reliable D call. Germline V gene lookup returns CDR1 SNHLY and CDR2 FYNNEI. This CDR3 is built from 15 residues. With 6 bases removed from V and 3 bases from J, the gap between germline ends came to 15 bases. CDR3 sequence reads: CASREVSLYNQPQHF. The CDR3 DNA sequence: TGTGCCAGCAGGGAGGTCAGCCTATACAATCAGCCCCAGCATTTT. Together with reference TRBV2 and TRBJ1-5, the CDR3 gives the full variable domain: EPEVTQTPSHQVTQMGQEVILRCVPISNHLYFYWYRQILGQKVEFLVSFYNNEISEKSEIFDDQFSVERPDGSNFTLKIRSTKLEDSAMYFCASREVSLYNQPQHFGDGTRLSIL.

The chain has TRBV18 and TRBJ1-4; D unclear. Trimming stripped 8 bases from V and 0 bases from J, with 7 bases between. Germline CDR1 is KGHSH and CDR2 is LQKENI. This CDR3 comprises 13 residues. In nucleotides, the CDR3 is TGTGCCAGCCGCAGAGCAACTAATGAAAAACTGTTTTTT. Protein: CASRRATNEKLFF.

This chain uses TRBV18 with TRBJ1-2; D not resolved. The CDR3 covers 11 residues. V was clipped by 2 bases and J by 8 bases, with 6 bases between them. Germline lookup yields CDR1 KGHSH and CDR2 LQKENI. In DNA, the CDR3 is TGTGCCAGCTCACCAGGGAACGGCTACACCTTC. Amino acids: CASSPGNGYTF.

In its sample, this clone was seen once. V and J are TRBV5-4 and TRBJ1-4; D may be TRBD1 (5 bases). The CDR3 extends over 15 amino acids. Germline V lookup: CDR1 SGHNT, CDR2 YYREEE (reference sequence). V was pared by 3 bases and J by 7 bases, with 16 bases between. The CDR3 region is CASSSPGGGFEKLFF. The CDR3 DNA sequence: TGTGCCAGCAGCTCCCCCGGGGGGGGATTTGAAAAACTGTTTTTT.

The chain recombines TRBV10-2 with TRBJ2-2; the D gene is possibly TRBD1 (6 bases). CDR3 size: 14 residues. Germline CDR1 WSHSY, CDR2 SAAADI. Trimming took off 4 bases at V and 5 bases at J, with 11 bases between the two ends. CDR3 DNA: TGCGCCAGCAGTGGGACAGCCGGGACCGGGGAGCTGTTTTTT. Encoded protein: CASSGTAGTGELFF.

This clone was picked up one time. The CDR3 DNA reads as TGTGCCAGCAGCCAAGGTCTAGTGGGCGCTGCATACTCCTATAATTCACCCCTCCACTTT. Its translation: CASSQGLVGAAYSYNSPLHF. The V call is TRBV3-1 (or the pseudogene TRBV3-2), the J call TRBJ1-6, with unresolved D. The CDR3 has 20 residues. CDR1 is LGHDT and CDR2 is YNNKEL in the germline V gene (reference sequence). V dropped 1 base and J dropped 0 bases, with 19 bases sitting between them.

The gene calls are TRBV15 and TRBJ2-3, with 7 bases matching TRBD2. CDR3 length equals 15 residues. J gave up 5 bases and V 0 bases, and 5 bases lay outside the gene matches. CDR1 is LNHNV, CDR2 YYDKDF, per germline (reference sequence). The CDR3 loop reads CATSRERGVGDTQYF. The CDR3 coding sequence is TGTGCCACCAGCAGAGAACGGGGGGTCGGAGATACGCAGTATTTT.

The genes are TRBV2 and TRBJ1-1, with unresolved D. In germline, CDR1 is SNHLY, CDR2 FYNNEI. The CDR3 is 14 amino acids. V dropped 1 base and J dropped 1 base, with 7 bases sitting between them. CDR3 sequence (DNA): TGTGCCAGCAGTGAAGGAAGGTCGAACACTGAAGCTTTCTTT. Protein product: CASSEGRSNTEAFF. Looking up the rest from reference TRBV2 and TRBJ1-1 gives the full variable domain: EPEVTQTPSHQVTQMGQEVILRCVPISNHLYFYWYRQILGQKVEFLVSFYNNEISEKSEIFDDQFSVERPDGSNFTLKIRSTKLEDSAMYFCASSEGRSNTEAFFGQGTRLTVV.

The J gene is TRBJ1-4, the V gene TRBV20-1; no firm D call. CDR1 and CDR2 (germline): DFQATT, SNEGSKA (reference sequence). V dropped 5 bases and J dropped 5 bases, with 6 bases sitting between them. The CDR3 extends over 11 amino acids. In DNA form, the CDR3 reads TGCAGTGCTCTAGGCAATGAAAAACTGTTTTTT. Translation: CSALGNEKLFF.

The gene calls are TRBV5-4 and TRBJ2-1, with D tentatively TRBD2 (6 bases). There are 14 residues in the CDR3. V gave up 5 bases and J gave up 6 bases, with 15 bases separating them. Germline values: CDR1 SGHNT, CDR2 YYREEE (reference sequence). CDR3 in DNA: TGTGCCAGCAGGGCGAGCGCGGGGCTCAATGAGCAGTTCTTC. Translation: CASRASAGLNEQFF.

The chain has TRBV18 and TRBJ1-1, with TRBD1 as a possible D gene (5 bases). V was trimmed by 4 bases and J by 6 bases, leaving 18 bases between them. The CDR3 loop spans 15 amino acids. Germline loops: CDR1 KGHSH, CDR2 LQKENI. This CDR3 reads CASSLQSGSGAEAFF. DNA for the CDR3: TGTGCCAGCTCACTCCAATCAGGGAGTGGAGCTGAAGCTTTCTTT.

The chain has TRBV9 and TRBJ1-2; unclear D gene. Germline assignment: CDR1 SGDLS and CDR2 YYNGEE. CDR3 size: 13 residues. Between the trimmed V and J ends, which lost 0 bases and 1 base, there was a span of 4 bases. The CDR3 DNA is TGTGCCAGCAGCGTAGGGCTTAACTATGGCTACACCTTC. This codes for CASSVGLNYGYTF. Looking up the rest from reference TRBV9 and TRBJ1-2 gives the full variable domain: DSGVTQTPKHLITATGQRVTLRCSPRSGDLSVYWYQQSLDQGLQFLIQYYNGEERAKGNILERFSAQQFPDLHSELNLSSLELGDSALYFCASSVGLNYGYTFGSGTRLTVV.

V usage is TRBV12-3 or TRBV12-4 and J usage is TRBJ1-5; D is unresolved. The CDR3 has 12 amino acids. Trimming pared 5 bases from V and 4 bases from J, leaving 6 bases between. The CDR3 loop reads CASSPTNQPQHF. CDR3 coding DNA: TGTGCCAGCAGTCCGACTAATCAGCCCCAGCATTTT.

The rearrangement uses TRBV6-1 and TRBJ1-1; D perhaps matches TRBD1 (6 bases). V was cut by 3 bases and J by 6 bases, with 17 bases left in between. The CDR3 is 15 residues long. Germline V gene sequence: CDR1 MNHNS, CDR2 SASEGT. CDR3 protein: CASSDRGQPGAEAFF. CDR3 nucleotides: TGTGCCAGCAGTGATAGAGGACAGCCAGGCGCTGAAGCTTTCTTT.

This clone was found once. The chain employs TRBV19 and TRBJ1-2; 12 bases match TRBD1. Losses at the gene ends were 6 bases for V and 5 bases for J; bases not matched to a gene: 13. The CDR3 has 17 amino acids. Germline CDR1 LNHDA, CDR2 SQIVND (reference sequence). In DNA, the CDR3 is TGTGCCAGTAGCTCGGGACAGGGGGCCCCAAACCGTTATGGCTACACCTTC. Encoded protein: CASSSGQGAPNRYGYTF.

This sequence joins TRBV4-2 and TRBJ1-2; D not resolved. V dropped 0 bases and J dropped 2 bases, with 13 bases sitting between them. The CDR3 consists of 16 residues. CDR1 is LGHNA, CDR2 YNFKEQ, per germline. This CDR3 reads CASSQDLTNGNYGYTF. The DNA for the CDR3 is TGTGCCAGCAGCCAAGATCTCACAAACGGCAACTATGGCTACACCTTC.

CDR3 nucleotides: TGCAGTGTTCCCGGCCCCGAGCAGTACTTC. Translated: CSVPGPEQYF. The V call is TRBV20-1, the J call TRBJ2-7; D call uncertain. This CDR3 comprises 10 residues. V dropped 7 bases and J dropped 6 bases, with 10 bases sitting between them. From germline, CDR1 is DFQATT and CDR2 SNEGSKA (reference sequence).

The table lists this clone with a count of one. The genes are TRBV2 and TRBJ1-1, with D uncertain. Trimming cost V 4 bases and J 0 bases, with 6 bases left between them. The CDR3 has 13 amino acids. Germline V CDR1 and CDR2: SNHLY, FYNNEI. CDR3 bases: TGTGCCAGCAGTGCACCAATGAACACTGAAGCTTTCTTT. Residues: CASSAPMNTEAFF.

The gene calls are TRBV3-1 (or the pseudogene TRBV3-2) and TRBJ1-2, with D uncertain. Germline CDR1 LGHDT, CDR2 YNNKEL (reference sequence). This CDR3 contains 13 residues. V was clipped by 1 base and J by 4 bases, with 7 bases between them. The CDR3 DNA follows: TGTGCCAGCAGCCAAGTCAGAAGCTATGGCTACACCTTC. This gives the protein CASSQVRSYGYTF.

This chain links TRBV12-3 or TRBV12-4 with TRBJ1-2, with D perhaps TRBD1 (5 bases). CDR3 length equals 13 residues. Between the trimmed V and J ends, which lost 3 bases and 7 bases, there was a span of 12 bases. The CDR3 sequence: CASSFRDLSGYTF. CDR3 in DNA: TGTGCCAGCAGTTTCAGGGATTTGTCTGGCTACACCTTC.

The rearrangement uses TRBV30 and TRBJ1-2, with a weak D call TRBD1 (5 bases). Between the trimmed V and J ends, which lost 0 bases and 3 bases, there was a span of 26 bases. CDR1 and CDR2 (germline): GTSNPN, SVGIG (reference sequence). This CDR3 is built from 19 residues. CDR3 nucleotides: TGTGCCTGGAGTGTATTCGGTTCGGCCGTGGGGCGGCGGGACTATGGCTACACCTTC. It codes for CAWSVFGSAVGRRDYGYTF.

This chain uses TRBV3-1 (or the pseudogene TRBV3-2) with TRBJ2-2; D remains ambiguous. Germline values: CDR1 LGHDT, CDR2 YNNKEL (reference sequence). The CDR3 consists of 18 residues. Between the trimmed V and J ends, which lost 1 base and 3 bases, there was a span of 18 bases. The CDR3 loop is CASSQGTSIEWYTGELFF. In nucleotides, the CDR3 is TGTGCCAGCAGCCAAGGGACCTCCATCGAATGGTACACCGGGGAGCTGTTTTTT.

The chain employs TRBV7-2 and TRBJ2-5; D gene unclear. From germline, CDR1 is SGHTA and CDR2 FQGNSA. The CDR3 runs to 14 residues. V was pared by 10 bases and J by 3 bases, with 18 bases between. The CDR3 coding sequence is TGTGCCAACGGTACGCCCCAGGAGAAAGAGACCCAGTACTTC. Translation gives CANGTPQEKETQYF.

This clone was detected once. J is TRBJ2-3 and V is TRBV19; TRBD1 matches at 10 bases. CDR3 length equals 14 residues. In germline, CDR1 is LNHDA, CDR2 SQIVND (reference sequence). Losses at the gene ends were 9 bases for V and 3 bases for J; bases not matched to a gene: 6. CDR3 bases: TGTGCCAGCCGGGACAGGGGTTTAACAGATACGCAGTATTTT. This gives the protein CASRDRGLTDTQYF.